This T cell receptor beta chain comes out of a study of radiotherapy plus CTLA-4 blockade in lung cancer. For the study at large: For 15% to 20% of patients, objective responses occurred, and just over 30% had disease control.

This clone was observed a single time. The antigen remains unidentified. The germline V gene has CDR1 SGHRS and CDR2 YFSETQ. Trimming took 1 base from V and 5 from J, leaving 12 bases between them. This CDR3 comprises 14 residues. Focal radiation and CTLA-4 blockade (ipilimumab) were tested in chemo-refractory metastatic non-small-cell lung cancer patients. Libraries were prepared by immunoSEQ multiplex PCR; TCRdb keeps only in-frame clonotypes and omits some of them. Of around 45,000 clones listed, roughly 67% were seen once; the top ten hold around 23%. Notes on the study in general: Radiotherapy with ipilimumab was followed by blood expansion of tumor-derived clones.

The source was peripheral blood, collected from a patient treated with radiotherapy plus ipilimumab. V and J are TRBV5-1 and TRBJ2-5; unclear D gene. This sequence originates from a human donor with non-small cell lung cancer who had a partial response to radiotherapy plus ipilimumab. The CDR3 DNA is TGCGCCAGCAGCTTGAGGAGCCTTTATGAGACCCAGTACTTC. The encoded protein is CASSLRSLYETQYF.